These T cell receptor beta chains were read from a single sample in a study of blood T cell repertoires in COVID-19. Measured with immunoSEQ multiplex PCR; TCRdb has only the in-frame clones, and not every one. The table has roughly 500,000 clones, approximately 85% seen once. The sequenced sample consisted of peripheral blood. The receptors originated from a human donor in a cohort sampled during active COVID-19. Each CDR3 is given with its conserved first and last residue. Each record gives: J gene, clone size, V gene, D gene, CDR3 DNA, CDR3 protein. A D gene is named only where the DNA matches it firmly. Some rows mark clone size as missing; the rest say once, few, many or name a class of expanded clone.

TRBJ1-1 - TRBV9 - TGTGCCAGCAGCGTAGATGAGGGGAACACTGAAGCTTTCTTT CASSVDEGNTEAFF
TRBJ2-7 once TRBV9 TRBD1 TGTGCCAGCAGCGTAGGGGTGACAGGGGGCGAGCAGTACTTC CASSVGVTGGEQYF
TRBJ2-3 - TRBV7-9 TRBD2 TGTGCCAGCAGCCACAGAGCGGGAGGGGCAGATACGCAGTATTTT CASSHRAGGADTQYF
TRBJ1-2 - TRBV5-6 - TGTGCCAGCAGCTCGTACAGTAACTATGGCTACACCTTC CASSSYSNYGYTF
TRBJ1-5 few TRBV28 TRBD1 TGTGCCAGCAGTTTGGGACAGGGGATAGGTCAGCCCCAGCATTTT CASSLGQGIGQPQHF
TRBJ2-1 - TRBV7-2 TRBD2 TGTGCCAGCAGCTTGGGACTAGCGGGAGATGAGCAGTTCTTC CASSLGLAGDEQFF
TRBJ2-3 - TRBV6-1 TRBD2 TGTGCCAGCAGTGAACCCCTAGCGGGAGGGGGGGTAGGTACGCAGTATTTT CASSEPLAGGGVGTQYF
TRBJ1-1 - TRBV20-1 - TGCAGTGCTAGGTTTCCGCGTGAAGCTTTCTTT CSARFPREAFF
TRBJ1-1 - TRBV13 TRBD1 TGTGCCAGCAGCTTAGAACAGGGGGTGACTGAAGCTTTCTTT CASSLEQGVTEAFF
TRBJ1-1 - TRBV18 - TGTGCCAGCTCACCTTGGGTAGGGGAGAACACTGAAGCTTTCTTT CASSPWVGENTEAFF
TRBJ1-5 few TRBV7-6 TRBD1 TGTGCCAGCAGCCGCGGGACAGGAAACTATCAGCCCCAGCATTTT CASSRGTGNYQPQHF
TRBJ2-7 few TRBV19 - TGTGCCAGTAGTACCTCACCCGACGGGTCGCCCTACGACGAGCAGTACTTC CASSTSPDGSPYDEQYF
TRBJ1-6 - TRBV10-3 TRBD1 TGTGCCATCAGCGCCGGGGACAGCTCCAATCCACCCCTCCACTTT CAISAGDSSNPPLHF
TRBJ2-5 - TRBV28 - TGTGCCAGCAGTTTAATGGCAGGGATTAGGACCCAGTACTTC CASSLMAGIRTQYF
TRBJ2-7 - TRBV14 - TGTGCCAGCAGCCAAGTGGCAGGGGTCCACGAGCAGTACTTC CASSQVAGVHEQYF
TRBJ1-1 - TRBV9 TRBD1 TGTGCCAGCAGCGGAGGGGGCGGAGACACTGAAGCTTTCTTT CASSGGGGDTEAFF
TRBJ2-5 - TRBV18 TRBD1 TGTGCCAGCTCACCGGGACAGCCAAAGGGGACCCAGTACTTC CASSPGQPKGTQYF
TRBJ1-1 - TRBV6-2/TRBV6-3 - TGTGCCAGCAGTTACTCGAACAGCCAACCGAACACTGAAGCTTTCTTT CASSYSNSQPNTEAFF
TRBJ2-7 once TRBV27 TRBD2 TGTGCCAGCAGTTTCACAGGGATTTTGGCTAGCGGGACGAATCTTTACGAGCAGTACTTC CASSFTGILASGTNLYEQYF
TRBJ1-2 - TRBV5-1 TRBD1 TGCGCCAGCAGCTTGGGTGCAGGGGGTTCTCGTGGCTACACCTTC CASSLGAGGSRGYTF
TRBJ2-7 - TRBV7-2 TRBD1 TGTGCCAGCAGCTTAGCCCCGACAGGGGCTGGTTACGAGCAGTACTTC CASSLAPTGAGYEQYF
TRBJ1-2 few TRBV30 - TGTGCCTGGAGTGTAGTGGCAGGCTATGGCTACACCTTC CAWSVVAGYGYTF
TRBJ2-1 - TRBV2 TRBD2 TGTGCCAGCAGGACCCGACTAGCGGCCTCCTACAATGAGCAGTTCTTC CASRTRLAASYNEQFF
TRBJ2-3 - TRBV5-6 - TGTGCCAGCAGCTTCGAAGGGGATGTAGATACGCAGTATTTT CASSFEGDVDTQYF
TRBJ1-2 - TRBV30 - TGTGCCTGGAGTGATCAGTCATTCTATGGCTACACCTTC CAWSDQSFYGYTF
TRBJ1-6 - TRBV19 TRBD1 TGTGCCAGTCTTCCCGGACAGGGGGACAATTCACCCCTCCACTTT CASLPGQGDNSPLHF
TRBJ2-4 - TRBV20-1 - TGCAGTGCTAGGACTAGAAACATTCAGTACTTC CSARTRNIQYF
TRBJ1-2 - TRBV6-6 - TGTGCCAGCGATCAGGGTTACGGGGGAAATGGCTACACCTTC CASDQGYGGNGYTF
TRBJ1-2 - TRBV27 - TGTGCCAGCAGTTTACGGAGAGCTAACTATGGCTACACCTTC CASSLRRANYGYTF
TRBJ2-3 - TRBV6-6 TRBD1 TGTGCCAGCAGTTGGACAGGAGGCACAGATACGCAGTATTTT CASSWTGGTDTQYF
TRBJ1-2 - TRBV5-1 TRBD1 TGCGCCAGCGCTAAAGGGACAGGGATCGGCTACACCTTC CASAKGTGIGYTF
TRBJ1-1 - TRBV11-2 - TGTGCCAGCAGCTTAATCATGGGGGGGAACACTGAAGCTTTCTTT CASSLIMGGNTEAFF
TRBJ1-1 - TRBV25-1 - TGTGCCAGCAGTGATTGGGGCCTAGCGGTGACTGAAGCTTTCTTT CASSDWGLAVTEAFF
TRBJ2-3 - TRBV2 TRBD2 TGTGCCAGCAGTGAGCTAAGAGGACTAGCGGCAAACACAGATACGCAGTATTTT CASSELRGLAANTDTQYF
TRBJ1-2 - TRBV6-1 TRBD1 TGTGCCAGCAGTGAAAGGGACAGGGGAGGCTACACCTTC CASSERDRGGYTF
TRBJ2-7 - TRBV5-4 TRBD1 TGTGCCAGCAGCGCGACAGGGGCATCGTACGAGCAGTACTTC CASSATGASYEQYF
TRBJ2-2 once TRBV9 - TGTGCCAGCGGAGGGCCCCGGGGCGGGGAGCTGTTTTTT CASGGPRGGELFF
TRBJ2-4 - TRBV10-3 - TGTGCCATCAGTGAGGAGGCAGGGGCAAAAAACATTCAGTACTTC CAISEEAGAKNIQYF
TRBJ1-6 few TRBV4-3 - TGCGCCAGCAGCCAGGGAGCGGGACGGGATAATTCACCCCTCCACTTT CASSQGAGRDNSPLHF
TRBJ1-6 - TRBV7-8 TRBD1 TGTGCCAGCAGCTTAGAGTCCCCCACAGGGGCAGGTAATTCACCCCTCCACTTT CASSLESPTGAGNSPLHF
TRBJ1-2 - TRBV15 TRBD1 TGTGCCACCAGCAGGGGACAGTCCTATGGCTACACCTTC CATSRGQSYGYTF
TRBJ2-1 - TRBV4-1 TRBD2 TGCGCCAGCAGCCAAGGCGGGAGCCTTTGGATCCACAATGAGCAGTTCTTC CASSQGGSLWIHNEQFF
TRBJ2-7 once TRBV3-1/TRBV3-2 - TGTGCCAGCAGCCAGTTCCCGGTGGCCGGGTACGAGCAGTACTTC CASSQFPVAGYEQYF
TRBJ1-2 - TRBV10-3 - TGTGCCATCAGTGTGAAGCAGGGCAACTATGGCTACACCTTC CAISVKQGNYGYTF
TRBJ2-1 - TRBV12-3/TRBV12-4 TRBD1 TGTGCCAGCGGCGGAAAGGGACAGGAGCAGTTCTTC CASGGKGQEQFF
TRBJ2-7 - TRBV5-1 TRBD1 TGCGCCAGCAGCTTCGGGAACAGGGGGGCGTACGAGCAGTACTTC CASSFGNRGAYEQYF